This TCR beta chain was identified in a study of long-term antiretroviral therapy in people with HIV. Running of the v3.0 immunoSEQ assay took place at survey level. In sequencing, about 40,000-50,000 T-cell genomes per sample were targeted. Produced via immunoSEQ multiplex PCR; TCRdb's table is partial and in-frame only. Among about 27,000 clones listed, 80% to 95% were seen once. The CDR3 contains 18 residues. The junction had 10 bases not matched to a gene; V was cut back by 4 bases and J by 0 bases. Germline V gene data show CDR1 as SGHDN and CDR2 as FVKESK. All donors provided no fewer than one pre-ART and no fewer than two post-ART PBMC samples. Treatment for every participant with HIV took place in the United States.

This sequence was found in a woman in her thirties or forties with HIV. This material consisted of unsorted PBMCs, taken 7.6 years after starting antiretroviral therapy. The chain employs TRBV14 and TRBJ1-4; 8 bases are a match to TRBD1. The CDR3 here is CASSPPWGQDATNEKLFF. The DNA for the CDR3 is TGTGCCAGCAGCCCCCCCTGGGGACAGGATGCAACTAATGAAAAACTGTTTTTT.